Each of the 25 T cell receptor beta chains below was sequenced from the same sample in a study of shared clonotypes between healthy human individuals. Only CD45RO-negative cells positively selected for CCR7 counted as naive CD8 cells, so terminally differentiated effector memory CD45RA+ cells were excluded. Profiled with immunoSEQ multiplex PCR; TCRdb holds only in-frame clones, not every one. The data hold around 1,900,000 clones, with about 93% observed a single time. The source material was naive CD8+ T cells from PBMCs. These receptors came from a man aged 18 to 29 in good health. Some clones in this sample may be carry-over from other donors' samples.

This chain connects TRBV28 to TRBJ1-2, with D unclear. Germline loops: CDR1 MDHEN, CDR2 SYDVKM. The V end was cut by 5 bases, the J end by 4 bases, with 14 bases between. This CDR3 region has 14 residues. DNA of the CDR3: TGTGCCAGCAGTCCAGACGGGGTAAGCTATGGCTACACCTTC. Protein: CASSPDGVSYGYTF.

The chain recombines TRBV5-6 with TRBJ2-1, with D unresolved. CDR1 and CDR2 from the germline V gene are SGHDT and YYEEEE. V dropped 4 bases and J dropped 7 bases, with 15 bases sitting between them. This CDR3 region has 14 residues. The CDR3 reads CASSTRVPKNEQFF. The DNA for the CDR3 is TGTGCCAGCAGCACCCGGGTCCCCAAAAATGAGCAGTTCTTC.

V and J are TRBV9 and TRBJ1-3; D unresolved. CDR3 length: 13 amino acids. Germline values: CDR1 SGDLS, CDR2 YYNGEE. V was trimmed by 4 bases and J by 4 bases, leaving 9 bases between them. CDR3 sequence: CASSQTPGNTIYF. CDR3 sequence (DNA): TGTGCCAGCAGCCAGACCCCCGGAAACACCATATATTTT.

This chain uses TRBV6-5 with TRBJ2-2, with 7 bases lining up with TRBD2. V gave up 0 bases and J gave up 6 bases; unmatched junction bases: 7. Per germline, CDR1 MNHEY and CDR2 SVGAGI. The CDR3 loop spans 16 amino acids. CDR3 nucleotides: TGTGCCAGCAGTTACTCTCGCGGGAGTATTCCCGGGGAGCTGTTTTTT. Amino acid sequence: CASSYSRGSIPGELFF.

The chain carries TRBV28 and TRBJ2-7; D perhaps matches TRBD1 (6 bases). V was cut by 3 bases and J by 3 bases, with 12 bases left in between. CDR1 and CDR2 from the germline V gene are MDHEN and SYDVKM. The CDR3 covers 14 residues. The CDR3 region has the DNA TGTGCCAGCAGTTTTAGCCAAGGGGGCTACGAGCAGTACTTC. Translated: CASSFSQGGYEQYF.

The J gene is TRBJ1-5, the V gene TRBV27, with 7 bases aligning to TRBD1. V was clipped by 5 bases and J by 4 bases; unmatched bases: 14. CDR1 and CDR2 (germline): MNHEY, SMNVEV (reference sequence). The CDR3 extends over 17 amino acids. The CDR3 reads CASSPTPRQGPNQPQHF. The CDR3 coding sequence is TGTGCCAGCAGTCCCACACCGCGACAGGGACCAAATCAGCCCCAGCATTTT.

The V call is TRBV5-1, the J call TRBJ1-1; 9 bases match TRBD1. Germline assignment: CDR1 SGHRS and CDR2 YFSETQ. The CDR3 has 16 residues. With V trimmed by 3 bases and J by 3 bases, 9 bases remained unmatched. The CDR3 protein is CASSWNDRGEDTEAFF. The CDR3 DNA follows: TGCGCCAGCAGCTGGAATGACAGGGGGGAGGACACTGAAGCTTTCTTT.

This clone occurred once. V gene TRBV7-6 combines with J gene TRBJ2-2; the D is unclear. The germline V and J ends were trimmed by 4 bases and 6 bases, with 9 bases remaining between them. The CDR3 has 13 residues. CDR1 and CDR2 from the germline V gene are SGHVS and FNYEAQ. The CDR3 bases are TGTGCCAGCAGCTCCCTAGGTCCCGGGGAGCTGTTTTTT. Encoded protein: CASSSLGPGELFF.

The V call is TRBV11-2, the J call TRBJ2-5; TRBD1 might be the D (7 bases). The CDR3 runs 17 residues. Germline lookup yields CDR1 SGHAT and CDR2 FQNNGV. Trimming pared 0 bases from V and 0 bases from J, leaving 14 bases between. CDR3 sequence: CASSLDRGTVYQETQYF. DNA for the CDR3: TGTGCCAGCAGCTTAGATCGGGGGACAGTGTACCAAGAGACCCAGTACTTC.

The chain combines TRBV7-3 with TRBJ2-3, with TRBD2 matching over 9 bases. The CDR3 is 18 amino acids. Germline values: CDR1 SGHTA, CDR2 FQGTGA. V gave up 0 bases and J gave up 6 bases; unmatched junction bases: 13. The CDR3 spells CASSLTWTSEGVPDTQYF. CDR3 DNA: TGTGCCAGCAGCTTAACGTGGACTAGCGAGGGGGTTCCGGATACGCAGTATTTT.

The chain is built from TRBV27 and TRBJ2-2; D is perhaps TRBD1 or TRBD2 (5 bases each). The V and J ends lost 5 bases and 6 bases respectively, with 25 bases between them. CDR3 length: 18 amino acids. Germline values: CDR1 MNHEY, CDR2 SMNVEV (reference sequence). CDR3 DNA sequence: TGTGCCAGCAGTCCACCCACGGGGCAGCTGGACCGGTCCGGGGAGCTGTTTTTT. Translating gives CASSPPTGQLDRSGELFF.

The J gene is TRBJ2-7, the V gene TRBV7-9; TRBD2 is a possible D gene (5 bases). The V gene lost 2 bases and the J gene lost 2 bases, with 10 bases spanning the gap. Germline CDR1 reads SEHNR; CDR2 reads FQNEAQ (reference sequence). The CDR3 contains 14 residues. The CDR3 is CASSLMRVPYEQYF. Here the CDR3 DNA reads TGTGCCAGCAGCTTAATGAGGGTACCCTACGAGCAGTACTTC.

J is TRBJ1-5 and V is TRBV5-8; 7 bases align to TRBD1. CDR3 length: 16 residues. Unmatched junction bases numbered 9, after V lost 4 bases and J lost 2 bases. Germline V gene sequence: CDR1 SGHTS, CDR2 YDEGEE. CDR3: CASSRRGPSGNQPQHF. In DNA, the CDR3 is TGTGCCAGCAGCAGGAGGGGGCCAAGTGGCAATCAGCCCCAGCATTTT.

The chain recombines TRBV6-1 with TRBJ2-2; 9 nucleotides align to TRBD2. V shed 6 bases and J 2 bases; nucleotides not matched to a gene: 4. This CDR3 is 15 amino acids long. CDR1 MNHNS and CDR2 SASEGT come from the germline V gene. Written as DNA, the CDR3 is TGTGCCAGCAGCCGCGGGAGGGATAACACCGGGGAGCTGTTTTTT. Translating it yields CASSRGRDNTGELFF.

The chain carries TRBV6-1 and TRBJ2-7; D is undetermined. V was clipped by 5 bases and J by 9 bases, with 8 bases between them. CDR3 length equals 10 residues. Germline V CDR1 and CDR2: MNHNS, SASEGT. The CDR3 reads CASSSVGQYF. DNA of the CDR3: TGTGCCAGCAGTAGCGTCGGGCAGTACTTC.

The V and J genes are TRBV5-4 and TRBJ2-1, with 9 bases lining up with TRBD2. In germline, CDR1 is SGHNT, CDR2 YYREEE (reference sequence). The CDR3 sequence is 16 residues long. Trimming cost V 0 bases and J 5 bases; bases outside gene matches: 6. In nucleotides, the CDR3 is TGTGCCAGCAGCTTGGTAGCGGGAGTGGAGCACAATGAGCAGTTCTTC. Its translation is CASSLVAGVEHNEQFF.

The chain links TRBV28 to TRBJ1-1; tentative D call: TRBD1 (6 bases). This CDR3 region has 15 residues. From germline, CDR1 is MDHEN and CDR2 SYDVKM. Trimming took off 5 bases at V and 10 bases at J, with 23 bases between the two ends. CDR3 sequence (DNA): TGTGCCAGCAGTGCCCGACGGACAGTCTCGCTGGGAGCTTTCTTT. It yields the protein CASSARRTVSLGAFF.

For the CDR3, the DNA is TGTGCCTGGAGGGGAAGGGACCGGTCCGGGGCAACTAATGAAAAACTGTTTTTT. Translated: CAWRGRDRSGATNEKLFF. The V gene is TRBV30, the J gene TRBJ1-4, with a tentative D call TRBD1 (5 bases). V gave up 3 bases and J gave up 0 bases, with 20 bases separating them. Germline V CDR1 and CDR2: GTSNPN, SVGIG (reference sequence). The CDR3 is 18 amino acids.

The chain employs TRBV19 and TRBJ1-2, with a possible D match to TRBD1 (6 bases). CDR1 is LNHDA and CDR2 is SQIVND in the germline V gene (reference sequence). The CDR3 covers 12 residues. Trimming took 5 bases from V and 7 from J, leaving 11 bases between them. The CDR3 sequence is CASSAHRAGYTF. The CDR3 region has the DNA TGTGCCAGTAGTGCACACAGGGCTGGCTACACCTTC.

The rearrangement links TRBV2 to TRBJ2-1; D ambiguous. Germline V CDR1 and CDR2: SNHLY, FYNNEI. Trimming took 6 bases from V and 10 from J, leaving 13 bases between them. The CDR3 runs 12 residues. Written as DNA, the CDR3 is TGTGCCAGCAGCGAGTTAGCTCAAGAGCAGTTCTTC. Encoded protein: CASSELAQEQFF.

The V call is TRBV28, the J call TRBJ2-5; 7 bases align to TRBD2. The V and J ends lost 5 bases and 3 bases, in that order; junction bases with no gene match: 6. CDR3 length: 14 amino acids. In germline, CDR1 is MDHEN, CDR2 SYDVKM. In DNA, the CDR3 is TGTGCCAGCAGTCCTCATGGACTAGAAGAGACCCAGTACTTC. Its translation is CASSPHGLEETQYF.

This clone has just a few counts. The chain carries TRBV4-1 and TRBJ1-1; D perhaps matches TRBD1 (5 bases). The CDR3 runs to 14 residues. V was trimmed by 5 bases and J by 3 bases, leaving 13 bases between them. The V gene's germline CDR1 is MGHRA and CDR2 YSYEKL. The CDR3 DNA sequence: TGCGCCAGCAGCTCCCCTTCAGGGTACACTGAAGCTTTCTTT. Protein sequence: CASSSPSGYTEAFF.

This chain uses TRBV11-2 with TRBJ2-7, with 9 bases matching TRBD2. V gave up 5 bases and J gave up 3 bases; unmatched junction bases: 11. CDR1 is SGHAT, CDR2 FQNNGV, per germline. The CDR3 runs to 16 residues. Here the CDR3 DNA reads TGTGCCAGCAGCCTCCGCGGCACTAGCGGGTTCTACGAGCAGTACTTC. Translated, it gives CASSLRGTSGFYEQYF.

The chain joins TRBV9 to TRBJ2-5, with unresolved D. This CDR3 region has 14 residues. CDR1 and CDR2 (germline): SGDLS, YYNGEE. V was trimmed by 0 bases and J by 4 bases, leaving 10 bases between them. The CDR3 reads CASSVDGQAETQYF. DNA of the CDR3: TGTGCCAGCAGCGTAGACGGGCAAGCAGAGACCCAGTACTTC.

The rearrangement joins TRBV4-3 to TRBJ2-5, with D perhaps matching TRBD2 (6 bases). This CDR3 region has 14 residues. The V end lost 4 bases, the J end lost 5 bases, and 14 bases lay between the germline ends. Germline values: CDR1 LGHNA, CDR2 YSLEER. The CDR3 DNA is TGCGCCAGCAGCCCAGTACCGCGGGGCGAGACCCAGTACTTC. As protein: CASSPVPRGETQYF.